This passage covers 6 T cell receptor beta chains from one sample sequenced in a study of long-term antiretroviral therapy in people with HIV (dated by TCRdb to 2022 to 2024). The immunoSEQ hsTCRB v3.0 assay was used at survey level resolution to sequence the TRB variable region. TCRdb provides this immuneACCESS table in a form limited to in-frame rearrangements. Some clones are lacking; in checked studies, under half of them reflect an unresolved V gene, and why the rest are absent is not known. For this sample the table gives 32,000 or so clones, of which about nine tenths were detected only once. The top ten hold approximately 8% of the sample. Sequencing used unsorted PBMCs, obtained 3.2 years before starting antiretroviral therapy. These receptors were taken from a man aged 45-65 years with HIV.

This chain joins TRBV11-2 and TRBJ2-2, with a weak D call TRBD2 (6 bases). Per germline, CDR1 SGHAT and CDR2 FQNNGV. Trimming removed 10 bases from V and 7 bases from J, with 16 bases in between. The CDR3 spans 13 residues. This CDR3 is CATRAGLVGELFF. CDR3 nucleotides: TGTGCCACACGGGCGGGGTTGGTCGGGGAGCTGTTTTTT.

The V call is TRBV2, the J call TRBJ2-3; no clear D. The CDR3 runs 14 residues. V lost 7 bases, J lost 4 bases, and 15 bases lay in between. Germline V gene sequence: CDR1 SNHLY, CDR2 FYNNEI. The DNA of the CDR3 is TGTGCCAGCATCTCTAACCCAAACCCAGATACGCAGTATTTT. Translating gives CASISNPNPDTQYF.

The rearrangement uses TRBV5-1 and TRBJ2-7; 9 nucleotides align to TRBD2. CDR3 size: 15 residues. CDR1 SGHRS and CDR2 YFSETQ come from the germline V gene. The trim removed 0 bases at V and 2 bases at J, leaving 3 bases unmatched. The CDR3 protein is CASSLVAGGAYEQYF. The CDR3 DNA is TGCGCCAGCAGCTTGGTTGCGGGAGGGGCCTACGAGCAGTACTTC.

V usage is TRBV2 and J usage is TRBJ2-1, with TRBD2 identical over 7 bases. The V segment lost 3 bases and the J segment 4 bases; nucleotides outside the gene matches: 6. Germline lookup yields CDR1 SNHLY and CDR2 FYNNEI. This CDR3 region has 15 residues. The CDR3 here is CASSESRGMYNEQFF. CDR3 coding DNA: TGTGCCAGCAGTGAGTCGCGGGGGATGTACAATGAGCAGTTCTTC. The full variable domain, rest sourced from reference TRBV2 and TRBJ2-1, is EPEVTQTPSHQVTQMGQEVILRCVPISNHLYFYWYRQILGQKVEFLVSFYNNEISEKSEIFDDQFSVERPDGSNFTLKIRSTKLEDSAMYFCASSESRGMYNEQFFGPGTRLTVL.

This clone has a handful of counts. The V and J genes are TRBV28 and TRBJ1-1; D unresolved. Trimming removed 5 bases at V and 0 bases at J, with 13 bases between. CDR1 is MDHEN, CDR2 SYDVKM, per germline. The CDR3 runs 15 residues. CDR3 sequence reads: CASSPPGDMNTEAFF. DNA for the CDR3: TGTGCCAGCAGTCCGCCAGGTGATATGAACACTGAAGCTTTCTTT.

The CDR3: CSVRLGGPQETQYF. CDR3 bases: TGCAGCGTTCGGTTGGGGGGCCCCCAAGAGACCCAGTACTTC. The rearrangement joins TRBV29-1 to TRBJ2-5; either TRBD1 or TRBD2 may supply D (6 bases each). Germline-derived CDR1 and CDR2 are SQVTM and ANQGSEA. With 5 bases removed from V and 1 base from J, the gap between germline ends came to 14 bases. There are 14 residues in the CDR3.